This T cell receptor (beta chain) was found in a study of T cell changes during pregnancy in multiple sclerosis. Assay used: immunoSEQ multiplex PCR; TCRdb lists only in-frame clones, some missing. The table includes about 52,000 clones, approximately 90% detected once. The sample holds one count of this clone. Trimming took 1 base from V and 4 from J; bases not matched to a gene: 6. Germline CDR1 and CDR2: LGHNA and YSLEER. CDR3 length: 15 amino acids. This TCR was recovered from a female donor in good health, enrolled as a control in a pregnancy study. The sequences come from CD4+ T cells from peripheral blood mononuclear cells, collected after pregnancy. This chain connects TRBV4-3 to TRBJ1-2, with TRBD1 matching over 7 bases. The CDR3 DNA reads TGCGCCAGCAGCCAAGCACAGGGGTCGAGCTATGGCTACACCTTC. Translated, it gives CASSQAQGSSYGYTF.